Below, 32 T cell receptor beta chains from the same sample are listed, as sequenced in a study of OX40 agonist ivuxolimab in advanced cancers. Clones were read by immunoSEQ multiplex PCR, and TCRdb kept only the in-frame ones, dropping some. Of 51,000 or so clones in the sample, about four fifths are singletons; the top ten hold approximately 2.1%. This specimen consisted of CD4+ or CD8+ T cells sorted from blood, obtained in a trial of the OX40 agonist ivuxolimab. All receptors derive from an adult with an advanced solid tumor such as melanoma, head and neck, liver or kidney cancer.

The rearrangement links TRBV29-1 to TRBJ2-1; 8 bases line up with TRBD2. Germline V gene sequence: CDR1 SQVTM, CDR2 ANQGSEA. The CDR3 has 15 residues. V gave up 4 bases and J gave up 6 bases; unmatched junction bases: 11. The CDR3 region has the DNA TGCAGCGTTGGACTGACTAGCGTTAACTTCAATGAGCAGTTCTTC. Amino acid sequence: CSVGLTSVNFNEQFF.

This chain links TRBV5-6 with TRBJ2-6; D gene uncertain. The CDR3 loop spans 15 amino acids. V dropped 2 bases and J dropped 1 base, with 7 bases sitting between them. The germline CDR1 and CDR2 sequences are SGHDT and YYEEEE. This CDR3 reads CASSFRVSGANVLTF. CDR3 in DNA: TGTGCCAGCAGCTTTCGTGTATCTGGGGCCAACGTCCTGACTTTC.

The CDR3 is CASSLFRQAYGYTF. The DNA for the CDR3 is TGTGCCAGCAGCTTATTTAGACAGGCTTATGGCTACACCTTC. The chain has TRBV11-2 and TRBJ1-2; possibly TRBD1 for D (6 bases). V was cut by 2 bases and J by 5 bases, with 12 bases left in between. Germline-derived CDR1 and CDR2 are SGHAT and FQNNGV. The CDR3 is made up of 14 amino acids.

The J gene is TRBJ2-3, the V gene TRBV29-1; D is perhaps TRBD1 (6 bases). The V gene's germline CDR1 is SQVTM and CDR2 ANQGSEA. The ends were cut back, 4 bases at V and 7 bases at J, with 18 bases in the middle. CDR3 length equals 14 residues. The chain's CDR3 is CSVGALRGSNTQYF. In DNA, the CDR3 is TGCAGCGTTGGGGCCTTGAGGGGGTCGAATACGCAGTATTTT.

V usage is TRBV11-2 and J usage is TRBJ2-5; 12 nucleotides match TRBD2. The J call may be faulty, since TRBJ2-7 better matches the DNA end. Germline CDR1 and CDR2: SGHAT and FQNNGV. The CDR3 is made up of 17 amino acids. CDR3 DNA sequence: TGTGCCAGCAGCTTCGCTATCCAGACTAGCGGGAGTCACGAGCAGTACTTC. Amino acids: CASSFAIQTSGSHEQYF.

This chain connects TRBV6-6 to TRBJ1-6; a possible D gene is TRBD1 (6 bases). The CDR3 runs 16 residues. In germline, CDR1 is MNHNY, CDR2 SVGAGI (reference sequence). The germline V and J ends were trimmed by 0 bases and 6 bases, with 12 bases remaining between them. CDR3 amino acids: CASSYSEGGSNSPLHF. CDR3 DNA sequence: TGTGCCAGCAGTTACTCGGAGGGGGGTAGTAATTCACCCCTCCACTTT.

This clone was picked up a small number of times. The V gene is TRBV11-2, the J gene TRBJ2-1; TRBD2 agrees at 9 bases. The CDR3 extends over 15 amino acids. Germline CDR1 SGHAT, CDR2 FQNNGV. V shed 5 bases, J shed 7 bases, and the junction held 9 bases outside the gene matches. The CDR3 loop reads CASSIRPSGVNEQFF. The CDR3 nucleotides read TGTGCCAGCAGCATACGCCCTAGCGGGGTAAATGAGCAGTTCTTC. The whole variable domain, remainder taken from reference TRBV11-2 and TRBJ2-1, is EAGVAQSPRYKIIEKRQSVAFWCNPISGHATLYWYQQILGQGPKLLIQFQNNGVVDDSQLPKDRFSAERLKGVDSTLKIQPAKLEDSAVYLCASSIRPSGVNEQFFGPGTRLTVL.

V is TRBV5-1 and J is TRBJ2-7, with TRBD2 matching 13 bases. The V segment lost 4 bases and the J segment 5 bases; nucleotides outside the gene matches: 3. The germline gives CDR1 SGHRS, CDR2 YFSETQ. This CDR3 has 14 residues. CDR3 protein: CASSMGLAGNEQYF. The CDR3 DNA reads TGCGCCAGCAGCATGGGACTAGCGGGGAACGAGCAGTACTTC.

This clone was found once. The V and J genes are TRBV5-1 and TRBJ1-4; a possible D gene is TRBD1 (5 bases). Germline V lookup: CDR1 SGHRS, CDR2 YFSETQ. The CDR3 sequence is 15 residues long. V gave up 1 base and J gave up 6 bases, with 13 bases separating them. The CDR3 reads CASSLTTGRDEKLFF. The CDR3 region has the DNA TGCGCCAGCAGCTTGACCACAGGTAGAGATGAAAAACTGTTTTTT. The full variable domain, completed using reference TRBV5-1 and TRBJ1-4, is KAGVTQTPRYLIKTRGQQVTLSCSPISGHRSVSWYQQTPGQGLQFLFEYFSETQRNKGNFPGRFSGRQFSNSRSEMNVSTLELGDSALYLCASSLTTGRDEKLFFGSGTQLSVL.

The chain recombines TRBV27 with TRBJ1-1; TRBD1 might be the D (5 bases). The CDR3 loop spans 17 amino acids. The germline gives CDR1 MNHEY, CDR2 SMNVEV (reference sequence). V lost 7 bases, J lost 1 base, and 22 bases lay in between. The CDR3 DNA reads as TGTGCCAGCATCCCGACCCGACTCGGGGGAGGGAACACTGAAGCTTTCTTT. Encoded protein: CASIPTRLGGGNTEAFF.

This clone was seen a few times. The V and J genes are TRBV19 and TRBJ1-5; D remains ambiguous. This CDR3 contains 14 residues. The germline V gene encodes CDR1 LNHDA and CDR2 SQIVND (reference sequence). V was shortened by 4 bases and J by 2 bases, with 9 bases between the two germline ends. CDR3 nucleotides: TGTGCCAGTAGTAGGTCTCGGGGCAATCAGCCCCAGCATTTT. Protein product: CASSRSRGNQPQHF. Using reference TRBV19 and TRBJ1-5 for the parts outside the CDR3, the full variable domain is DGGITQSPKYLFRKEGQNVTLSCEQNLNHDAMYWYRQDPGQGLRLIYYSQIVNDFQKGDIAEGYSVSREKKESFPLTVTSAQKNPTAFYLCASSRSRGNQPQHFGDGTRLSIL.

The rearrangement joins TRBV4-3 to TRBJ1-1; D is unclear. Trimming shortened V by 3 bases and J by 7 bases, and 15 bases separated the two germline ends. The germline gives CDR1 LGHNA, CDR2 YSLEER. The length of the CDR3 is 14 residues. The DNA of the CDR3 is TGCGCCAGCAGCCAGTCCCGGGTGACCAATGAAGCTTTCTTT. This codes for CASSQSRVTNEAFF.

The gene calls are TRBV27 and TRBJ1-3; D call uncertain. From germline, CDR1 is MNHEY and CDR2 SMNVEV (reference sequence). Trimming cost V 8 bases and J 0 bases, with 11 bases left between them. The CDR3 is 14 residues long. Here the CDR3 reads CASRPGNSGNTIYF. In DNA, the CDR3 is TGTGCCAGCCGACCCGGGAACTCTGGAAACACCATATATTTT.

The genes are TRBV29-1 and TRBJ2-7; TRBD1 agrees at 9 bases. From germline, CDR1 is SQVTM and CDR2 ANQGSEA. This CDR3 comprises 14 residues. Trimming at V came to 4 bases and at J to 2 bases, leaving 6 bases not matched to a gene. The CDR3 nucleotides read TGCAGCGTTGGATCGGACAGGGGTACCTACGAGCAGTACTTC. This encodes CSVGSDRGTYEQYF.

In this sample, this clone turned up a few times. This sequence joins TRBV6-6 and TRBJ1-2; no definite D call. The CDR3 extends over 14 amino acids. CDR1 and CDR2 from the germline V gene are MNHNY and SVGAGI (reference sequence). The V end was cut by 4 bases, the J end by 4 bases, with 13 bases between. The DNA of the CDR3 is TGTGCCAGCAGTTCACCATCGTATAGCTATGGCTACACCTTC. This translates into CASSSPSYSYGYTF.

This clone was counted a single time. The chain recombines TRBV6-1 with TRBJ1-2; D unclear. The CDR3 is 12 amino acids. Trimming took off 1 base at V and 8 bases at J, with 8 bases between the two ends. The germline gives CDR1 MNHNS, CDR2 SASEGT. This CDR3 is CASSEGGKGYTF. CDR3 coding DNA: TGTGCCAGCAGTGAAGGGGGAAAAGGCTACACCTTC.

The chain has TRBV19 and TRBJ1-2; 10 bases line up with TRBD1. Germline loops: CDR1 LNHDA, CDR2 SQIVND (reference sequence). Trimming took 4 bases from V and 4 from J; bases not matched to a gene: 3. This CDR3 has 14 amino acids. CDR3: CASSTGTGAYGYTF. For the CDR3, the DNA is TGTGCCAGTAGTACCGGGACAGGGGCCTATGGCTACACCTTC.

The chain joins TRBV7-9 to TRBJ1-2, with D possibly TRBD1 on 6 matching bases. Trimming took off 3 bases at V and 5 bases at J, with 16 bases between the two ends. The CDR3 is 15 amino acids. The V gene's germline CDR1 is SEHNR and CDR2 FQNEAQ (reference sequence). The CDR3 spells CASSLGGSGGYGYTF. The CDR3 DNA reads TGTGCCAGCAGCTTGGGGGGCTCGGGAGGTTATGGCTACACCTTC.

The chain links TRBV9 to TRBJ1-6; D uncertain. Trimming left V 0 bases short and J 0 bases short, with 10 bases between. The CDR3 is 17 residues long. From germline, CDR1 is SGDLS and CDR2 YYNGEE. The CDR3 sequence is CASSVGGQFSYNSPLHF. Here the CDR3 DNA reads TGTGCCAGCAGCGTAGGGGGTCAGTTCTCCTATAATTCACCCCTCCACTTT.

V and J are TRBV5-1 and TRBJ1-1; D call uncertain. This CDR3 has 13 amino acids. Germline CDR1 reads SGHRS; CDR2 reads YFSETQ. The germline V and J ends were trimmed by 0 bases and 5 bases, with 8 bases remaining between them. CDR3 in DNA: TGCGCCAGCAGCTTGGAACAGAGAACTGAAGCTTTCTTT. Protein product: CASSLEQRTEAFF.

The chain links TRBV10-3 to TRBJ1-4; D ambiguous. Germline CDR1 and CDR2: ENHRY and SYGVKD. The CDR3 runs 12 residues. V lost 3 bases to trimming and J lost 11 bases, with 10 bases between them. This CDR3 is CAISDGRSKLFF. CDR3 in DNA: TGTGCCATCAGTGACGGGCGGTCCAAACTGTTTTTT.

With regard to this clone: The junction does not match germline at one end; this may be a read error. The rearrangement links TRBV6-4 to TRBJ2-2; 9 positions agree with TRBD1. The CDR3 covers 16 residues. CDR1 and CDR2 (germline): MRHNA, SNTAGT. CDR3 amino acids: CATSDPGTGTTGELFF. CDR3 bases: TGTGCCACCAGTGACCCCGGGACAGGGACCACCGGGGAGCTGTTTTTT.

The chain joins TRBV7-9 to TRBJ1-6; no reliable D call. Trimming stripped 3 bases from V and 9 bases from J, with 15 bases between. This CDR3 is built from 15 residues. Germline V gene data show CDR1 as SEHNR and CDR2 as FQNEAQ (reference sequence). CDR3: CASSFEGGIISPLHF. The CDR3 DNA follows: TGTGCCAGCAGCTTTGAGGGTGGGATAATTTCACCCCTCCACTTT.

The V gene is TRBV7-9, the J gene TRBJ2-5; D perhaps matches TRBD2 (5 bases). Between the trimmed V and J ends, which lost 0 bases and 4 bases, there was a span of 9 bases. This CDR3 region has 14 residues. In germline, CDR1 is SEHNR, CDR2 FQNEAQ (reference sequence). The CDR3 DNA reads TGTGCCAGCAGCTTAGCAGAGGGCCGAGAGACCCAGTACTTC. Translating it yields CASSLAEGRETQYF. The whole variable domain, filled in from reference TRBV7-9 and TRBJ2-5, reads DTGVSQNPRHKITKRGQNVTFRCDPISEHNRLYWYRQTLGQGPEFLTYFQNEAQLEKSRLLSDRFSAERPKGSFSTLEIQRTEQGDSAMYLCASSLAEGRETQYFGPGTRLLVL.

The CDR3 loop reads CASSPPQRGSRQFF. The CDR3 bases are TGTGCCAGCAGCCCTCCCCAACGAGGGTCACGGCAGTTCTTC. The chain combines TRBV7-2 with TRBJ2-1; TRBD2 is a possible D gene (5 bases). V dropped 5 bases and J dropped 12 bases, with 20 bases sitting between them. The CDR3 spans 14 residues. CDR1 and CDR2 from the germline V gene are SGHTA and FQGNSA. Complete variable domain (other parts from reference TRBV7-2 and TRBJ2-1): GAGVSQSPSNKVTEKGKDVELRCDPISGHTALYWYRQSLGQGLEFLIYFQGNSAPDKSGLPSDRFSAERTGGSVSTLTIQRTQQEDSAVYLCASSPPQRGSRQFFGPGTRLTVL.

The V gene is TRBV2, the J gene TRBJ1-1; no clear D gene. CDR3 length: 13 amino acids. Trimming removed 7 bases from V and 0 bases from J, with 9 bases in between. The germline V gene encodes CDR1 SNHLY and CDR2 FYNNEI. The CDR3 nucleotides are TGTGCCAGCAAAGAGGTAGTGAACACTGAAGCTTTCTTT. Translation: CASKEVVNTEAFF.

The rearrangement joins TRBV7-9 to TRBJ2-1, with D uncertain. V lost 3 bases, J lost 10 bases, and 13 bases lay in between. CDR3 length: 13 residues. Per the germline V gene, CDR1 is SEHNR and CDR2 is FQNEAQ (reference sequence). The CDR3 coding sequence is TGTGCCAGCAGCTTTACTACCTCCGGGGAGCAGTTCTTC. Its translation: CASSFTTSGEQFF.

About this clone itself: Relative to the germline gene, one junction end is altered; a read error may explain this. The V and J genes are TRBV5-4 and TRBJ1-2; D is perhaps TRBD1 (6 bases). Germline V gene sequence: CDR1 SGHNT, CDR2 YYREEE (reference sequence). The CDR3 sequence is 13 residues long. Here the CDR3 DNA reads TGTGCCAGCAGTTTGGACAGCGGCTACGGCTACACCTTC. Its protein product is CASSLDSGYGYTF.

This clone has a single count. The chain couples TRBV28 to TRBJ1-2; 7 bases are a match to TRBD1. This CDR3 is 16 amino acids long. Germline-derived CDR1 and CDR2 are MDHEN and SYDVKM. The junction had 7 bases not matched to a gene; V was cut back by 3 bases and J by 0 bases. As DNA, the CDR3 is TGTGCCAGCAGTTTCCCCCGGACAGGTACTAACTATGGCTACACCTTC. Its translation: CASSFPRTGTNYGYTF.

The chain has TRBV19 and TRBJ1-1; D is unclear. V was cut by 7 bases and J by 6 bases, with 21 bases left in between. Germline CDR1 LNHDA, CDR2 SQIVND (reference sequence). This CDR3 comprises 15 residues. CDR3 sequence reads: CASIDSRGVNAEAFF. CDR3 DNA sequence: TGTGCCAGTATCGACTCACGAGGTGTCAACGCTGAAGCTTTCTTT.

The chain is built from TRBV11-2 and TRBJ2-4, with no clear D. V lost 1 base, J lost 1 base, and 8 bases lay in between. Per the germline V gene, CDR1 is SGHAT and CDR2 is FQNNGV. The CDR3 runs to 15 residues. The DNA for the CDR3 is TGTGCCAGCAGCTTAGGGGCGGCGGCCAAAAACATTCAGTACTTC. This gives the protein CASSLGAAAKNIQYF.

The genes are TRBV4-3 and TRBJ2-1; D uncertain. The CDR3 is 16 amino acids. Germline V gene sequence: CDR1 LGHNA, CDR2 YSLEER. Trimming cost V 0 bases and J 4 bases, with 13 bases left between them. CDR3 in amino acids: CASSQDLSLGYNEQFF. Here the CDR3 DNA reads TGCGCCAGCAGCCAAGATTTGAGTTTGGGATACAATGAGCAGTTCTTC.